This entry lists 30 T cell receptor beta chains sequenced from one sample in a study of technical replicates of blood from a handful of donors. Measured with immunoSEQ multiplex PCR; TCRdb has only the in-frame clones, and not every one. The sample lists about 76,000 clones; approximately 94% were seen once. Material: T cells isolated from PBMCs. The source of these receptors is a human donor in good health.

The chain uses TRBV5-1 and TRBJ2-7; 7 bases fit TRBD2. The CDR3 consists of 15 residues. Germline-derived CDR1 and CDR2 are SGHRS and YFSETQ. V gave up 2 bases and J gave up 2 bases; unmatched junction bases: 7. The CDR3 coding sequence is TGCGCCAGCAGCTTCGGACTAGAGAAAACCTACGAGCAGTACTTC. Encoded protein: CASSFGLEKTYEQYF.

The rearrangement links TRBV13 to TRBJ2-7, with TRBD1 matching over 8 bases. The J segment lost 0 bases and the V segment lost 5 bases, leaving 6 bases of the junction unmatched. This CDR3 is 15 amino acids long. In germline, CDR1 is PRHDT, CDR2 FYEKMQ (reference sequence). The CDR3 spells CASSRRDRFSYEQYF. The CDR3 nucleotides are TGTGCCAGCAGCAGACGGGACAGGTTCTCCTACGAGCAGTACTTC.

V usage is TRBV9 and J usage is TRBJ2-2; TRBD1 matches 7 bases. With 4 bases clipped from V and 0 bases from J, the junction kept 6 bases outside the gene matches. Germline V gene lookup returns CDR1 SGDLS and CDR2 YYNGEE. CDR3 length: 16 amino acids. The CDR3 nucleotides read TGTGCCAGCAGCTCGAGGGACAGAGCGAACACCGGGGAGCTGTTTTTT. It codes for CASSSRDRANTGELFF.

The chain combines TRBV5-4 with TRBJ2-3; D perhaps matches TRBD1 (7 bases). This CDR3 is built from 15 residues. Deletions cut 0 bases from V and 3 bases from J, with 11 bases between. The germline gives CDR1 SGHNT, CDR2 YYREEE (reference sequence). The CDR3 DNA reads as TGTGCCAGCAGCTTGGATTCAGGGGGGACAGATACGCAGTATTTT. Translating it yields CASSLDSGGTDTQYF.

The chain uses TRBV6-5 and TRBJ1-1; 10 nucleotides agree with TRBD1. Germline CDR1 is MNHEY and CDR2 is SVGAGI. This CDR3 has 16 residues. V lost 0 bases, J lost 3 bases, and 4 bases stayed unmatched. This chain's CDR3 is CASSYSGTGADTEAFF. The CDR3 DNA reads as TGTGCCAGCAGTTACTCAGGGACAGGGGCGGACACTGAAGCTTTCTTT.

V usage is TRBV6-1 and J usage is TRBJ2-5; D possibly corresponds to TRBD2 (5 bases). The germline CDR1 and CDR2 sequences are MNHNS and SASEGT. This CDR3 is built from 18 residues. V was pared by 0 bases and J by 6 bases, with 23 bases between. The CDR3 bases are TGTGCCAGCAGTGAAGCTTGGTGGGAGCTCTGGATCGGTAAGACCCAGTACTTC. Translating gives CASSEAWWELWIGKTQYF.

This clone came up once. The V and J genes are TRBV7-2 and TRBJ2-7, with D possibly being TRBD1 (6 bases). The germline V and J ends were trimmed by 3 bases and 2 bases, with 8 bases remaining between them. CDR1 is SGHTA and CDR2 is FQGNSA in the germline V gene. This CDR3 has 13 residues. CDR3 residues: CASSFRQAYEQYF. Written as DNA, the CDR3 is TGTGCCAGCAGCTTCAGACAGGCCTACGAGCAGTACTTC. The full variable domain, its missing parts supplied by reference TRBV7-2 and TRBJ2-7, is GAGVSQSPSNKVTEKGKDVELRCDPISGHTALYWYRQSLGQGLEFLIYFQGNSAPDKSGLPSDRFSAERTGGSVSTLTIQRTQQEDSAVYLCASSFRQAYEQYFGPGTRLTVT.

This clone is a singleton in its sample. CDR3 bases: TGTGCCAGCAGCCTCATGCGGGGGGCGGGTGATGAAAAACTGTTTTTT. It translates to CASSLMRGAGDEKLFF. V usage is TRBV11-3 and J usage is TRBJ1-4, with a tentative D call TRBD1 (6 bases). Germline-derived CDR1 and CDR2 are SGHNT and YENEEA. Between the trimmed V and J ends, which lost 5 bases and 6 bases, there was a span of 19 bases. The length of the CDR3 is 16 residues.

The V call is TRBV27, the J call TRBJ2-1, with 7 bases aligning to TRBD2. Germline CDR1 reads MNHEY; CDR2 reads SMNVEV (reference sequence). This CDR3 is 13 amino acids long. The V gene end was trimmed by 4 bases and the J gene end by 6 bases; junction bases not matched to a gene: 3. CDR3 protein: CASSYGRSNEQFF. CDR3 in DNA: TGTGCCAGCAGTTACGGGAGGAGCAATGAGCAGTTCTTC.

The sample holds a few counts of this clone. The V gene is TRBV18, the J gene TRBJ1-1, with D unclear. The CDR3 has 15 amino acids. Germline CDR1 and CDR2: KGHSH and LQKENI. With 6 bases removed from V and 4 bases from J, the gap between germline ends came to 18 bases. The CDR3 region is CASSPTTRRATEAFF. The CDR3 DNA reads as TGTGCCAGCTCCCCTACGACGAGGAGGGCCACTGAAGCTTTCTTT. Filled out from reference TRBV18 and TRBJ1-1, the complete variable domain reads NAGVMQNPRHLVRRRGQEARLRCSPMKGHSHVYWYRQLPEEGLKFMVYLQKENIIDESGMPKERFSAEFPKEGPSILRIQQVVRGDSAAYFCASSPTTRRATEAFFGQGTRLTVV.

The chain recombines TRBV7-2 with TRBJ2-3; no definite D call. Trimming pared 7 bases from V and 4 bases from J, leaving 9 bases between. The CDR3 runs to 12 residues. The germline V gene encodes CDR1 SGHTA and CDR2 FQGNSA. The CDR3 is CASTLLADTQYF. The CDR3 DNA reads TGTGCCAGCACACTACTCGCAGATACGCAGTATTTT.

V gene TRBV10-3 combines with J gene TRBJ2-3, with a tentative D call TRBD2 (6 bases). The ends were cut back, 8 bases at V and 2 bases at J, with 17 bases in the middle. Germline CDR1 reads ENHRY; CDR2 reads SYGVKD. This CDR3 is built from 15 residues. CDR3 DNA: TGTGCCATCGGGGCGGGGACTTACTACACAGATACGCAGTATTTT. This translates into CAIGAGTYYTDTQYF.

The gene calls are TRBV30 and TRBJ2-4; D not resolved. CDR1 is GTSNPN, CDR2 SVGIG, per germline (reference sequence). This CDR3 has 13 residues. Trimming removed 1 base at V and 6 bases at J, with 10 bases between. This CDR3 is CAWSEADTNIQYF. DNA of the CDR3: TGTGCCTGGAGTGAGGCCGACACAAACATTCAGTACTTC.

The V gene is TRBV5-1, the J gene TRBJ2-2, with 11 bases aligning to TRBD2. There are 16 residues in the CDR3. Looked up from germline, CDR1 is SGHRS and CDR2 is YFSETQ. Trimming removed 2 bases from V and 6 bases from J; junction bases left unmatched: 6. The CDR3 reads CASSFLGLAAPGELFF. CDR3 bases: TGCGCCAGCAGCTTCCTGGGACTAGCGGCCCCCGGGGAGCTGTTTTTT.

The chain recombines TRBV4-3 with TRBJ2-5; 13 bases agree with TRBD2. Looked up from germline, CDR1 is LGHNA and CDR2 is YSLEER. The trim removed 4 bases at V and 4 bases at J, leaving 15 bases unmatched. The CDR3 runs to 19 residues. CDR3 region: CASSPLGRTSGSRLETQYF. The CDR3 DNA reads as TGCGCCAGCAGCCCACTAGGGAGGACTAGCGGGAGTCGGTTAGAGACCCAGTACTTC.

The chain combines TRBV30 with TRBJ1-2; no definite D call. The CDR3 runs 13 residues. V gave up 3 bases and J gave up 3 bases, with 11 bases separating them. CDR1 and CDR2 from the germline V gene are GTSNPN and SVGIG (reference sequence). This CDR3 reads CAWRYRNHYGYTF. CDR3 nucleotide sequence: TGTGCCTGGAGGTATAGAAACCACTATGGCTACACCTTC.

Here the CDR3 DNA reads TGTGCCAGCAGCTCCATGGGACTAGCGGGAGTGTACGAGCAGTACTTC. Encoded protein: CASSSMGLAGVYEQYF. This rearrangement joins TRBV7-9 to TRBJ2-7; TRBD2 agrees at 14 bases. V shed 4 bases, J shed 4 bases, and the junction held 6 bases outside the gene matches. Germline-derived CDR1 and CDR2 are SEHNR and FQNEAQ (reference sequence). The CDR3 runs to 16 residues.

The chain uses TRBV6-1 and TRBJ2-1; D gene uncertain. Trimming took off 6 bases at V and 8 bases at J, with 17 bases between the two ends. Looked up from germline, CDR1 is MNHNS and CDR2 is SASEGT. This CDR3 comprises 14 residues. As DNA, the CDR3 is TGTGCCAGCAGGTCCGGCGGTAGCCTTGATGAGCAGTTCTTC. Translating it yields CASRSGGSLDEQFF.

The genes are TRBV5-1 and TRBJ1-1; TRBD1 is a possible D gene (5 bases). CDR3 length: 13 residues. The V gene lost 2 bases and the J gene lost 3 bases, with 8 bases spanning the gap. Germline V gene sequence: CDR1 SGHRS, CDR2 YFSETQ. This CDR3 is CASSFGQDTEAFF. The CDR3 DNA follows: TGCGCCAGCAGCTTCGGACAAGACACTGAAGCTTTCTTT.

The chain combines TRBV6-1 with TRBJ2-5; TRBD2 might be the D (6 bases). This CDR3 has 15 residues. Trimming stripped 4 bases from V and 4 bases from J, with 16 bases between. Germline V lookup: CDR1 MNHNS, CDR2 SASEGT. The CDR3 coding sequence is TGTGCCAGCAGTGCAAGGGACTTCCGCCGAGAGACCCAGTACTTC. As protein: CASSARDFRRETQYF.

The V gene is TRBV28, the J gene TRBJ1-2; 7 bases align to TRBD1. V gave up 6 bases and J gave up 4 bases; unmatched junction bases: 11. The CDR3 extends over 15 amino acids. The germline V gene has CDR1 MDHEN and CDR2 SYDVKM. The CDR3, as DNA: TGTGCCAGCAGCGGCGGAGGGGGCTTCGGCTATGGCTACACCTTC. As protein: CASSGGGGFGYGYTF.

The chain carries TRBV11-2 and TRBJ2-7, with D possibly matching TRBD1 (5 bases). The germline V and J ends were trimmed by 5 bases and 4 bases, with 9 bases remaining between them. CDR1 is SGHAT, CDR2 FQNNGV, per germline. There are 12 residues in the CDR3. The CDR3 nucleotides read TGTGCCAGCAGCCCAGACAGTTACGAGCAGTACTTC. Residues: CASSPDSYEQYF.

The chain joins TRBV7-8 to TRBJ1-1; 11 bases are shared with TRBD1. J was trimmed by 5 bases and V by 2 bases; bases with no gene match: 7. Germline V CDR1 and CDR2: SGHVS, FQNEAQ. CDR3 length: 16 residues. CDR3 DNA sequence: TGTGCCAGCAGCTTAACCCCGGGACAGGGGGAGACTGAAGCTTTCTTT. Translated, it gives CASSLTPGQGETEAFF.

CDR3 nucleotide sequence: TGTGCCAGCAGCCCTCAGACGTTGCAGGGGGGGGAGCTGTTTTTT. Translating it yields CASSPQTLQGGELFF. V and J are TRBV11-3 and TRBJ2-2; tentatively, D is TRBD1 (6 bases). The germline gives CDR1 SGHNT, CDR2 YENEEA. The CDR3 loop spans 15 amino acids. Trimming removed 5 bases from V and 8 bases from J, with 18 bases in between.

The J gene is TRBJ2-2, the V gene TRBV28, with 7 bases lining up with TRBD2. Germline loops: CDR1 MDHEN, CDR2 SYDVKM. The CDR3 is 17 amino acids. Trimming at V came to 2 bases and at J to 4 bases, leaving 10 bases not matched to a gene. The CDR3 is CASSLMGGRASTGELFF. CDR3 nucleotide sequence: TGTGCCAGCAGTTTAATGGGGGGGAGGGCCTCCACCGGGGAGCTGTTTTTT.

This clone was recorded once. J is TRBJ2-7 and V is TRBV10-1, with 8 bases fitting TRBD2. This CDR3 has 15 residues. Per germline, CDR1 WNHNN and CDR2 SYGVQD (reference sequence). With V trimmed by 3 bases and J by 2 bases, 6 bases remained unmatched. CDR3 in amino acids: CASSEGAGAPYEQYF. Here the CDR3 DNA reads TGCGCCAGCAGTGAAGGAGCGGGAGCTCCCTACGAGCAGTACTTC.

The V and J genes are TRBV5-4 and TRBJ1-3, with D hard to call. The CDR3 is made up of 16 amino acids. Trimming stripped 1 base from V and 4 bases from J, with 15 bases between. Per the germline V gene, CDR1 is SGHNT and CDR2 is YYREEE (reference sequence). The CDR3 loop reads CASSLNERVFGNTIYF. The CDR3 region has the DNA TGTGCCAGCAGCTTGAATGAAAGAGTATTCGGAAACACCATATATTTT. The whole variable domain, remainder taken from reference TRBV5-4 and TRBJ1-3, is ETGVTQSPTHLIKTRGQQVTLRCSSQSGHNTVSWYQQALGQGPQFIFQYYREEENGRGNFPPRFSGLQFPNYSSELNVNALELDDSALYLCASSLNERVFGNTIYFGEGSWLTVV.

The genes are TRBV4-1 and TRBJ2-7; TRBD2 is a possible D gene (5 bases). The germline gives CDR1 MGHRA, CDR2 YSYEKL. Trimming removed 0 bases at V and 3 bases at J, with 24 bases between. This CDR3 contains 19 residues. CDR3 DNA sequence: TGCGCCAGCAGCCAAGATTCCAGCGGCAGCCCCATCTCCATCTACGAGCAGTACTTC. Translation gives CASSQDSSGSPISIYEQYF.

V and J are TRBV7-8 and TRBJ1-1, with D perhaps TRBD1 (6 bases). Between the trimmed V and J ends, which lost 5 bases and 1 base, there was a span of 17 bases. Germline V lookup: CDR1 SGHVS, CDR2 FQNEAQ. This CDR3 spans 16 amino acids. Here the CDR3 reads CASSPIRGGGNTEAFF. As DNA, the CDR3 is TGTGCCAGCAGCCCAATCAGGGGTGGCGGGAACACTGAAGCTTTCTTT.

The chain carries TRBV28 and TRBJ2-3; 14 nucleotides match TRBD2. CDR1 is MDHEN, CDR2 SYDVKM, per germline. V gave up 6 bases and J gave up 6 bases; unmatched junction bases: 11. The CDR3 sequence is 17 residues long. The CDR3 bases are TGTGCCAGCAGCATCCGACTAGCGGGAGGGCGGCGGGATACGCAGTATTTT. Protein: CASSIRLAGGRRDTQYF.